Following are 21 T cell receptor beta chains from one sample sequenced in a study. TCRdb re-derived calls from the 5' RACE reads in MiXCR, one entry per CDR3 protein. The table has approximately 21,000 distinct CDR3 sequences, approximately 28% seen once; the top ten hold 2.2%. Sequenced: tumor-infiltrating naive CD4+ T cells sorted from the breast tumor. Subset given: naive CD4+ T cells, CD4+CD45RA+CD25-. These receptors were obtained from a female donor with breast cancer.

V and J are TRBV7-2 and TRBJ2-1, with a weak D call TRBD2 (5 bases). Trimming cost V 3 bases and J 0 bases, with 12 bases left between them. This CDR3 spans 16 amino acids. Germline values: CDR1 SGHTA, CDR2 FQGNSA. The CDR3 spells CASSFSAASSYNEQFF. In nucleotides, the CDR3 is TGTGCCAGCAGCTTTAGCGCCGCCAGCTCCTACAATGAGCAGTTCTTC.

In this sample, this clonotype is medium-sized. V gene TRBV7-3 combines with J gene TRBJ2-1; D gene unclear. CDR1 is SGHTA and CDR2 is FQGTGA in the germline V gene. V shed 0 bases and J shed 6 bases, with 6 bases lying between them. The CDR3 covers 13 residues. The CDR3: CASSLTRSNEQFF. The CDR3 nucleotides read TGTGCCAGCAGCTTAACCCGCAGCAATGAGCAGTTCTTC.

The genes are TRBV27 and TRBJ1-1, with D possibly TRBD1 on 5 matching bases. The germline V gene has CDR1 MNHEY and CDR2 SMNVEV (reference sequence). Between the trimmed V and J ends, which lost 0 bases and 4 bases, there was a span of 12 bases. CDR3 size: 15 residues. CDR3 DNA: TGTGCCAGCAGTTTATCGGTGCAGGGAAGCACTGAAGCTTTCTTT. Residues: CASSLSVQGSTEAFF.

This clonotype showed up just a few times. The CDR3: CASSPREGASYEQYF. CDR3 DNA sequence: TGTGCCAGCTCACCGAGGGAGGGGGCCTCCTACGAGCAGTACTTC. The chain recombines TRBV18 with TRBJ2-7; D might be TRBD1 or TRBD2, each matching 7 bases. Per the germline V gene, CDR1 is KGHSH and CDR2 is LQKENI. V lost 3 bases and J lost 0, with 12 bases in between. This CDR3 comprises 15 residues.

This chain links TRBV11-2 with TRBJ1-2; TRBD1 aligns across 9 bases. The CDR3 covers 17 residues. Per the germline V gene, CDR1 is SGHAT and CDR2 is FQNNGV. V shed 4 bases and J 4 bases; nucleotides not matched to a gene: 13. The DNA for the CDR3 is TGTGCCAGCAGCTCTCCCCCCCCGGGACAGGGACTCTATGGCTACACCTTC. Protein product: CASSSPPPGQGLYGYTF.

There are many counts of this clonotype. V usage is TRBV6-4 and J usage is TRBJ2-1, with 11 bases identical to TRBD2. The CDR3 extends over 15 amino acids. Germline values: CDR1 MRHNA, CDR2 SNTAGT. J gave up 3 bases and V 6 bases, and 4 bases lay outside the gene matches. CDR3 sequence (DNA): TGTGCCAGCAGCGATACTAGCGGGAGCTACAATGAGCAGTTCTTC. Translated, it gives CASSDTSGSYNEQFF.

This sequence joins TRBV5-1 and TRBJ1-1; D remains ambiguous. V lost 0 bases and J 0 bases, leaving 9 bases between the germline ends. The CDR3 is 15 amino acids. Germline lookup yields CDR1 SGHRS and CDR2 YFSETQ. CDR3 region: CASSLGEIMNTEAFF. CDR3 sequence (DNA): TGCGCCAGCAGCTTGGGGGAGATCATGAACACTGAAGCTTTCTTT.

This clonotype was counted at least ten times. The CDR3, as DNA: TGTGCCAGCAGCCATAGGGGTAGCGGGAGCTATGAGCAGTTCTTC. Protein sequence: CASSHRGSGSYEQFF. The chain joins TRBV3-1 to TRBJ2-1; TRBD2 matches 9 bases. The V and J ends lost 3 bases and 8 bases, in that order; junction bases with no gene match: 8. The CDR3 is 15 amino acids. Germline V gene data show CDR1 as LGHDT and CDR2 as YNNKEL (reference sequence).

This clonotype is labeled as medium-sized (0.01 to 0.1%). The chain combines TRBV7-9 with TRBJ1-5, with D perhaps TRBD1 (5 bases). Trimming took 5 bases from V and 1 from J, leaving 9 bases between them. CDR1 is SEHNR and CDR2 is FQNEAQ in the germline V gene (reference sequence). CDR3 length: 14 amino acids. CDR3 nucleotides: TGTGCCAGCAGCCCCCGGGACAGCAATCAGCCCCAGCATTTT. Its protein is CASSPRDSNQPQHF.

This clonotype was observed at least ten times. The chain couples TRBV19 to TRBJ1-1; D gene uncertain. V lost 3 bases and J lost 1, with 9 bases in between. Germline values: CDR1 LNHDA, CDR2 SQIVND (reference sequence). The length of the CDR3 is 14 residues. DNA for the CDR3: TGTGCCAGTAGTATTGGCAGTCCGAACACTGAAGCTTTCTTT. Protein: CASSIGSPNTEAFF. The whole variable domain, remainder taken from reference TRBV19 and TRBJ1-1, is DGGITQSPKYLFRKEGQNVTLSCEQNLNHDAMYWYRQDPGQGLRLIYYSQIVNDFQKGDIAEGYSVSREKKESFPLTVTSAQKNPTAFYLCASSIGSPNTEAFFGQGTRLTVV.

The V gene is TRBV30, the J gene TRBJ1-1; no reliable D call. V lost 1 base and J lost 4, with 13 bases in between. The germline gives CDR1 GTSNPN, CDR2 SVGIG (reference sequence). This CDR3 spans 14 amino acids. The CDR3 loop reads CAWSAPPGGTEAFF. In nucleotides, the CDR3 is TGTGCCTGGAGTGCTCCTCCCGGCGGCACTGAAGCTTTCTTT.

The table lists this clonotype with many counts. The chain uses TRBV12-3 or TRBV12-4 and TRBJ1-2; unclear D gene. Deletions cut 5 bases from V and 1 base from J, with 14 bases between. The CDR3 extends over 15 amino acids. This chain's CDR3 is CASSKASINNYGYTF. The CDR3 nucleotides read TGTGCCAGCAGTAAAGCGTCGATAAATAACTATGGCTACACCTTC.

The CDR3 here is CASSPGEVVPLEQFF. The CDR3 DNA reads TGTGCCAGCAGTCCCGGGGAGGTAGTCCCTCTTGAGCAGTTCTTC. This chain joins TRBV6-1 and TRBJ2-1, with a possible D match to TRBD2 (6 bases). V gave up 5 bases and J gave up 9 bases, with 20 bases separating them. The CDR3 consists of 15 residues. Germline values: CDR1 MNHNS, CDR2 SASEGT.

This clonotype was found a few times. J is TRBJ2-2 and V is TRBV6-1; tentatively, D is TRBD1 (6 bases). CDR1 is MNHNS, CDR2 SASEGT, per germline. V was cut by 6 bases and J by 6 bases, with 14 bases left in between. This CDR3 comprises 14 residues. The CDR3 sequence: CASRANREAGELFF. The CDR3 DNA reads as TGTGCCAGCAGGGCGAACAGGGAAGCCGGGGAGCTGTTTTTT.

As regards this clonotype: A much larger clonotype is one base distant, so this may be a read error. The V gene is TRBV20-1, the J gene TRBJ2-7; D could derive from TRBD1 or TRBD2 (5 bases each). The CDR3 sequence is 14 residues long. Germline assignment: CDR1 DFQATT and CDR2 SNEGSKA (reference sequence). The CDR3 loop reads CSASPSGRNYGQYF. CDR3 nucleotide sequence: TGCAGTGCTAGTCCCTCGGGACGGAACTACGGGCAGTACTTC.

The chain carries TRBV20-1 and TRBJ1-5; a possible D gene is TRBD1 (5 bases). CDR1 is DFQATT and CDR2 is SNEGSKA in the germline V gene (reference sequence). The CDR3 is made up of 13 amino acids. V was pared by 6 bases and J by 9 bases, with 18 bases between. The CDR3 region has the DNA TGCAGTGCCAGGGTGTCAACCGGGCGGCCCCAGCATTTT. Its translation: CSARVSTGRPQHF.

On this clonotype: A single base separates this from a much larger clone, so it may be a read error. This chain uses TRBV12-3 or TRBV12-4 with TRBJ1-2; tentative D call: TRBD1 (5 bases). The CDR3 is 14 amino acids. CDR3 sequence: CAGSLGSTGYGYTF. CDR3 bases: TGTGCCGGCAGTTTAGGTAGCACAGGCTATGGCTACACCTTC.

The chain joins TRBV6-6 to TRBJ2-7, with D unresolved. Germline V gives CDR1 MNHNY, CDR2 SVGAGI (reference sequence). V was shortened by 0 bases and J by 0 bases, with 9 bases between the two germline ends. The CDR3 is 15 residues long. The CDR3 nucleotides read TGTGCCAGCAGTTACTCGGTATCTAGCTCCTACGAGCAGTACTTC. Protein product: CASSYSVSSSYEQYF.

The CDR3 sequence: CASSSGTGGQYEQYF. Here the CDR3 DNA reads TGTGCCAGCAGTTCCGGGACAGGGGGTCAATACGAGCAGTACTTC. The chain uses TRBV6-5 and TRBJ2-7, with TRBD1 identical over 11 bases. From germline, CDR1 is MNHEY and CDR2 SVGAGI. Losses at the gene ends were 4 bases for V and 4 bases for J; bases not matched to a gene: 6. The CDR3 is 15 amino acids.

This clonotype was observed a handful of times. The V and J genes are TRBV2 and TRBJ1-1; 9 nucleotides line up with TRBD1. The CDR3 sequence is 14 residues long. V shed 6 bases and J 5 bases; nucleotides not matched to a gene: 7. Germline CDR1 is SNHLY and CDR2 is FYNNEI. The CDR3 region is CASRPGQGRTEAFF. The CDR3 bases are TGTGCCAGCAGACCCGGACAGGGGAGGACTGAAGCTTTCTTT.

The V gene is TRBV6-6, the J gene TRBJ2-7, with 9 bases fitting TRBD1. The CDR3 consists of 14 residues. CDR1 is MNHNY and CDR2 is SVGAGI in the germline V gene (reference sequence). V lost 6 bases and J lost 0; bases outside the gene matches: 3. As DNA, the CDR3 is TGTGCCAGCAGGGGACAGGGAAACTCCTACGAGCAGTACTTC. It specifies CASRGQGNSYEQYF.